Following are 14 T cell receptor beta chains from one sample sequenced in a study of molecular identifiers for immune sequencing clone quantification. TCRdb re-derived calls from the PCR reads in MiXCR, one entry per CDR3 protein. The sample lists 90,000 to 120,000 distinct CDR3 sequences; over 30% were seen once. The material sequenced was naive CD8+ T cells from blood, with Jurkat cell RNA spiked in. Specified subset: FACS-sorted CD8+CD4-CCR7+CD45RA+ naive T cells. All receptors derive from a human donor in good health. Some libraries in this study had Jurkat cell RNA spiked in.

The rearrangement uses TRBV12-3 or TRBV12-4 and TRBJ2-4; D perhaps matches TRBD1 (6 bases). CDR3 size: 15 residues. V lost 3 bases, J lost 0 bases, and 9 bases lay in between. This chain's CDR3 is CASSLGALAKNIQYF. In DNA, the CDR3 is TGTGCCAGCAGTTTGGGGGCTCTAGCCAAAAACATTCAGTACTTC.

The rearrangement links TRBV11-2 to TRBJ2-7, with 7 bases that match TRBD2. Per the germline V gene, CDR1 is SGHAT and CDR2 is FQNNGV. The CDR3 consists of 12 residues. V gave up 7 bases and J gave up 6 bases; unmatched junction bases: 6. The CDR3 DNA reads TGTGCCAGCACGGCCACGGGAGGCGAGCAGTACTTC. This codes for CASTATGGEQYF.

To note about this clonotype: Given a much more abundant clone one base away, this may be a read error. This chain uses TRBV28 with TRBJ2-7, with D possibly matching TRBD2 (5 bases). The germline gives CDR1 MDHEN, CDR2 SYDVKM. V was cut by 5 bases and J by 2 bases, with 10 bases left in between. CDR3 length equals 13 residues. Here the CDR3 reads CASSRVAPYEQYF. CDR3 nucleotides: TGTGCCAGCAGTCGCGTAGCGCCCTACGAGCAGTACTTC.

Notes on this clonotype: A single base separates this from a much larger clone, so it may be a read error. The V call is TRBV20-1, the J call TRBJ2-7, with D possibly called TRBD1 or TRBD2 (5 bases each). V gave up 6 bases and J gave up 4 bases, with 16 bases separating them. This CDR3 comprises 13 residues. CDR1 is DFQATT, CDR2 SNEGSKA, per germline (reference sequence). In nucleotides, the CDR3 is TGCAGTGCAGATCGGGGCTTTGGGTACGAGCAGTACTTC. It yields the protein CSADRGFGYEQYF.

This clonotype was picked up many times. The chain combines TRBV28 with TRBJ2-3, with unresolved D. This CDR3 is built from 15 residues. V lost 2 bases and J lost 2, with 11 bases in between. The germline gives CDR1 MDHEN, CDR2 SYDVKM. The CDR3 spells CASSLVFEDTDTQYF. DNA of the CDR3: TGTGCCAGCAGTTTAGTATTTGAAGACACAGATACGCAGTATTTT.

Comments on this clonotype: This clone may be a read error of a much larger clone one base away. V usage is TRBV7-2 and J usage is TRBJ1-5; D possibly corresponds to TRBD1 (5 bases). The germline CDR1 and CDR2 sequences are SGHTA and FQGNSA. The CDR3 spans 14 residues. The CDR3 protein is CAGSLGTLAQPQHF. In DNA, the CDR3 is TGTGCCGGCAGCTTAGGGACCCTCGCCCAGCCCCAGCATTTT. Based on the CDR3 plus reference TRBV7-2 and TRBJ1-5, the full variable domain is GAGVSQSPSNKVTEKGKDVELRCDPISGHTALYWYRQSLGQGLEFLIYFQGNSAPDKSGLPSDRFSAERTGGSVSTLTIQRTQQEDSAVYLCAGSLGTLAQPQHFGDGTRLSIL.

In its sample, this clonotype was seen a few times. The chain carries TRBV25-1 and TRBJ2-3; 8 nucleotides match TRBD1. Germline lookup yields CDR1 MGHDK and CDR2 SYGVNS. This CDR3 spans 11 amino acids. CDR3 amino acids: CAILDRGKQYF. CDR3 bases: TGTGCGATTTTAGACAGGGGCAAGCAGTATTTT.

This clonotype was recorded many times. CDR3 amino acids: CASSQDLSGGNEQFF. The DNA for the CDR3 is TGCGCCAGCAGCCAAGATCTGTCCGGGGGTAATGAGCAGTTCTTC. This chain connects TRBV4-3 to TRBJ2-1, with D perhaps matching TRBD2 (6 bases). CDR1 is LGHNA, CDR2 YSLEER, per germline. Trimming took 0 bases from V and 7 from J, leaving 13 bases between them. The CDR3 runs to 15 residues.

The V and J genes are TRBV12-3 or TRBV12-4 and TRBJ1-1; unclear D gene. V lost 2 bases and J 1 base, leaving 5 bases between the germline ends. This CDR3 is 13 amino acids long. DNA of the CDR3: TGTGCCAGCAGTTTACGACGGAACACTGAAGCTTTCTTT. Translated, it gives CASSLRRNTEAFF.

This clonotype was detected ten times or more. This chain uses TRBV6-5 with TRBJ2-2; D is uncertain. The germline V gene encodes CDR1 MNHEY and CDR2 SVGAGI. This CDR3 contains 12 residues. V lost 3 bases, J lost 6 bases, and 5 bases lay in between. Here the CDR3 reads CASSYGSGELFF. CDR3 DNA sequence: TGTGCCAGCAGTTATGGGTCCGGGGAGCTGTTTTTT.

As regards this clonotype: No conserved phenylalanine or tryptophan ends this CDR3, so it is likely a read error. The chain employs TRBV7-9 and TRBJ1-4; no reliable D call. CDR1 SEHNR and CDR2 FQNEAQ come from the germline V gene (reference sequence). Trimming stripped 5 bases from V and 0 bases from J, with 7 bases between. The CDR3 runs to 14 residues. The CDR3 is CASSLTATNEKLFI. CDR3 bases: TGTGCCAGCAGCCTGACTGCAACTAATGAAAAACTGTTTATT.

Ten or more counts support this clonotype. The DNA for the CDR3 is TGCGCCAGCAGCCAAGATCGGACCGCCCTCTACGAGCAGTACTTC. Amino acids: CASSQDRTALYEQYF. The chain carries TRBV4-3 and TRBJ2-7; D unresolved. The CDR3 extends over 15 amino acids. Looked up from germline, CDR1 is LGHNA and CDR2 is YSLEER. V shed 0 bases and J shed 3 bases, with 12 bases lying between them.

With respect to this clonotype: Just one base apart from a much larger clone, this may be a read error. This chain joins TRBV28 and TRBJ2-3; D is unclear. The V gene lost 8 bases and the J gene lost 1 base, with 13 bases spanning the gap. CDR3 size: 14 residues. CDR1 is MDHEN, CDR2 SYDVKM, per germline. CDR3 in amino acids: CASQEPSGTDTQYF. CDR3 coding DNA: TGTGCCAGCCAGGAGCCCTCGGGCACAGATACGCAGTATTTT.

This clonotype was seen ten or more times. The chain recombines TRBV24-1 with TRBJ2-5; 13 nucleotides match TRBD2. The trim removed 3 bases at V and 0 bases at J, leaving 3 bases unmatched. The germline V gene has CDR1 KGHDR and CDR2 SFDVKD. CDR3 length: 17 amino acids. The CDR3 nucleotides read TGTGCCACCAGTGATCCGGGACTAGCGGGGTACCAAGAGACCCAGTACTTC. This codes for CATSDPGLAGYQETQYF.